A single sample gave rise to the 7 T cell receptor beta chains below, sequenced in a study of cytomegalovirus exposure and HLA in healthy donors. Clones were sequenced by immunoSEQ multiplex PCR, and TCRdb holds only the in-frame ones, with some missing. Among about 64,000 clones listed, 85% to 95% were seen once. Source material: PBMCs. These receptor sequences come from a woman between 18 and 30 years old in good health and CMV-seropositive.

The chain joins TRBV6-1 to TRBJ1-3; maybe TRBD1 (5 bases). The CDR3 length is 14 residues. The germline V and J ends were trimmed by 8 bases and 0 bases, with 11 bases remaining between them. Germline loops: CDR1 MNHNS, CDR2 SASEGT. CDR3 residues: CASDSGLSGNTIYF. The CDR3 region has the DNA TGTGCCAGCGATTCGGGACTCTCTGGAAACACCATATATTTT.

The V and J genes are TRBV29-1 and TRBJ1-2, with 7 bases aligning to TRBD1. The CDR3 covers 14 residues. Germline V gene sequence: CDR1 SQVTM, CDR2 ANQGSEA. V was clipped by 7 bases and J by 1 base; unmatched bases: 9. The CDR3 reads CSGTTGASNYGYTF. CDR3 nucleotides: TGCAGCGGAACAACAGGGGCAAGTAACTATGGCTACACCTTC.

V is TRBV5-8 and J is TRBJ2-5, with no clear D. V was cut by 1 base and J by 7 bases, with 11 bases left in between. CDR3 size: 13 residues. Germline V CDR1 and CDR2: SGHTS, YDEGEE. Here the CDR3 DNA reads TGTGCCAGCAGCTTGCTCTTCGGCGGGACCCAGTACTTC. It encodes CASSLLFGGTQYF.

The chain combines TRBV5-4 with TRBJ2-7; 7 nucleotides align to TRBD2. The CDR3 sequence is 11 residues long. Germline values: CDR1 SGHNT, CDR2 YYREEE (reference sequence). J was trimmed by 7 bases and V by 5 bases; bases with no gene match: 3. The chain's CDR3 is CASRFGGEQYF. DNA for the CDR3: TGTGCCAGCAGGTTCGGGGGGGAGCAGTACTTC.

The chain is built from TRBV5-1 and TRBJ2-3; D possibly corresponds to TRBD2 (7 bases). V lost 0 bases and J lost 4, with 12 bases in between. This CDR3 spans 15 amino acids. Germline V CDR1 and CDR2: SGHRS, YFSETQ. The CDR3 sequence is CASSLVGRGPDTQYF. Written as DNA, the CDR3 is TGCGCCAGCAGCTTGGTCGGGCGGGGGCCAGATACGCAGTATTTT.

The chain carries TRBV10-3 and TRBJ2-7; possibly TRBD1 for D (5 bases). V was pared by 2 bases and J by 3 bases, with 8 bases between. Germline V gene sequence: CDR1 ENHRY, CDR2 SYGVKD. This CDR3 has 13 amino acids. CDR3 region: CAISEDRIYEQYF. The CDR3 DNA is TGTGCCATCAGTGAGGACAGAATCTACGAGCAGTACTTC.

The chain joins TRBV7-3 to TRBJ2-7; unclear D gene. Germline V gene data show CDR1 as SGHTA and CDR2 as FQGTGA. V lost 5 bases and J 3 bases, leaving 11 bases between the germline ends. The CDR3 consists of 13 residues. The CDR3 region has the DNA TGTGCCAGCAGCCCCGCGCCGAACTACGAGCAGTACTTC. This encodes CASSPAPNYEQYF.